The T cell receptor beta chain described here comes from a study of T-cell memory formation after mild COVID-19 (dated by TCRdb to about 2021). Looking at the study overall: TCR sequence clusters from the two donors were largely donor specific. In two donors, T-cell clones that expanded and contracted after mild COVID-19 were followed by sequencing TCRalpha and TCRbeta repertoires longitudinally. Two young, previously healthy adult volunteers, one female and one male, were included in the cohort.

TCRdb records Illumina NovaSeq 6000 as the sequencer. Using 5'RACE with constant-segment primers, TCRalpha and TCRbeta cDNA libraries were constructed, with sample barcodes and unique molecular identifiers added in the process. RNA was extracted from every sample with Trizol reagent. Amplification of the libraries took two PCR steps, and the second step added a second sample barcode plus Illumina TruSeq adapters. The libraries were sequenced on an Illumina NovaSeq using 2 x 150 bp paired-end reads. As for the authors' bioinformatics: With migec v1.2.7, reads were demultiplexed and then collapsed into UMI-guided consensus sequences. Using mixcr v2.1.11, the UMI consensuses were aligned to TRA and TRB V and J templates and assembled into clonotypes. Clonotypes were classified as expanded or contracted when called significant by both edgeR and NoisET, with noise models trained on biological replicates. For edgeR calls, the cutoffs were a false discovery rate-adjusted p below 0.01 and a log2 fold-change threshold of 1. As an exploratory analysis of dynamics, max-normalized trajectories of the 1000 most abundant clonotypes were examined with PCA combined with hierarchical clustering. Separately sequenced CD4+ and CD8+ repertoires were used to assign a CD4 or CD8 phenotype to each responding clone. TCRdb reran the public reads through fastp at Q25 and MiXCR, keeping productive beta chains. A single entry per CDR3 protein holds the most common genes and DNA from its merged rows. For this entry, the V and J calls and clone size follow TCRdb and not the study's own pipeline. The sample table lists 150,000 to 200,000 distinct CDR3 sequences, 13% to 15% of them with a count of one. Roughly an eighth of the sample is taken by the ten largest.

As regards this clonotype: It has no known antigen specificity. It has no much larger one-base neighbor in the sample; base qualities were not kept.

The CDR3 contains 12 residues, cysteine and phenylalanine counted. The sequence is cut down to CDR3 DNA, 36 bases in frame from base 1. The junction carries 3 bases between V and J, which are trimmed by 3 bases and 2 bases respectively. Sequences SGHTA (CDR1) and FQGNSA (CDR2) are obtained from the germline V gene. On the study overall, not on this receptor specifically: From day 15 to 85, contracting clones showed balanced CD4/CD8 phenotypes, whereas a second wave of clones that expanded from day 15 to 37 leaned towards CD4+. The detection of some responding clones in pre-infection memory suggests that pre-existing cross-reactive memory T cells joined the SARS-CoV-2 response. Only a couple of mild cases were covered by the study, and larger cohorts that include severe cases with pre-infection samples were considered necessary. Contracting CD4+ clones were found mainly in CM and EM memory subsets, while CD8+ clones were enriched in EMRA. Whether the second-wave clones peaking on day 37 were SARS-CoV-2 specific was not confirmed.

Ficoll-Paque density gradient centrifugation was used to isolate PBMCs. The chain employs TRBV7-2 and TRBJ2-3; no confident D gene assignment can be made. Sequencing was carried out using PBMCs or a T cell subset sorted from them (not recorded which). This TCR was recovered from an adult woman who had mild COVID-19 (a few samples of this study predate the infection). The sample titles of this study are shuffled in the database, so cell type and time point are left out; the donor was told from shared clones. The CDR3 reads CASSFATDTQYF. The DNA sequence is as follows: TGTGCCAGCAGCTTCGCCACAGATACGCAGTATTTT.